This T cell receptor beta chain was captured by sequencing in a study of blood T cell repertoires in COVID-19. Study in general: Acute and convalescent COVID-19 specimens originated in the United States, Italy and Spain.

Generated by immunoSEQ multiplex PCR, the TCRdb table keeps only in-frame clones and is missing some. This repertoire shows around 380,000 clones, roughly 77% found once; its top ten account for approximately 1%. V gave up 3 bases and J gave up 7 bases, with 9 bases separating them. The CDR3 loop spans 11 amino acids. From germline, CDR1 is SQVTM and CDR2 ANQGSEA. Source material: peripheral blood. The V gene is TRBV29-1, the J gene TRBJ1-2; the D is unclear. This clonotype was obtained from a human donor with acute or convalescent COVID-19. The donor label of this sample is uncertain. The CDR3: CSVDQYPGYTF. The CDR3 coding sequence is TGCAGCGTTGATCAGTATCCTGGCTACACCTTC.